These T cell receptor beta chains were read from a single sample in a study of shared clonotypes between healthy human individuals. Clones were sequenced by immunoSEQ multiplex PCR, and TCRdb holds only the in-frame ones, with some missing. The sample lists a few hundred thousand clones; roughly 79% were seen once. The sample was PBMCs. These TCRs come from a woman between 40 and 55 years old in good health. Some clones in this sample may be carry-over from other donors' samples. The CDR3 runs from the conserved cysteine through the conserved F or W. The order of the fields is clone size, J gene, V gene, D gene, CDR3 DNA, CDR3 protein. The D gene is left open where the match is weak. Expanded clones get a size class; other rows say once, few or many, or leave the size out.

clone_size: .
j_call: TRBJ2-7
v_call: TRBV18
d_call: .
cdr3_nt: TGTGCCAGCTCACTAGCGCAGGGGCGCTTTTACGAGCAGTACTTC
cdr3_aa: CASSLAQGRFYEQYF

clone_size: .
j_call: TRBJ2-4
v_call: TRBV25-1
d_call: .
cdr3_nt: TGTGCCAGCAGTGAATCCGAGGCGACCAAAAACATTCAGTACTTC
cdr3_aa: CASSESEATKNIQYF

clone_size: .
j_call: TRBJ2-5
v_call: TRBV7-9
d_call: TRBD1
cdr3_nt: TGTGCCAGCAGCTCGCGACAGGGCCGGGAGACCCAGTACTTC
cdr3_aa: CASSSRQGRETQYF

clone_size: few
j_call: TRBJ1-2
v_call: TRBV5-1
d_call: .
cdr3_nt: TGCGCCAGCAGCTTCGGGCTAGAAGGTGGTGGCTACACCTTC
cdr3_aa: CASSFGLEGGGYTF

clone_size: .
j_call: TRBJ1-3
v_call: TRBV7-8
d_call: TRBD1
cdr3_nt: TGTGCCAGCAGCTTAGCAGGACAGGGGGCAGGAAACACCATATATTTT
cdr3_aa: CASSLAGQGAGNTIYF

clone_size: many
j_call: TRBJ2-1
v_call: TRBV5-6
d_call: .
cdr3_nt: TGTGCCAGCAGTATAGGGTCTGGCAATGAGCAGTTCTTC
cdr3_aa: CASSIGSGNEQFF

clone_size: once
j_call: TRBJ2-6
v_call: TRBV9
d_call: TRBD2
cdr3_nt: TGTGCCAGCAGCTCTGGGACTAGCGGAGAGTTCTCTGGGGCCAACGTCCTGACTTTC
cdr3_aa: CASSSGTSGEFSGANVLTF

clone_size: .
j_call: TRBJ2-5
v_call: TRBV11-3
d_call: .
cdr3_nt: TGTGCCAGCAGCTTAGGCCCAGGGGACCAAGAGACCCAGTACTTC
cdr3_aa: CASSLGPGDQETQYF

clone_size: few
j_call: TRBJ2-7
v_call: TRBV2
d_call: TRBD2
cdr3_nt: TGTGCCAGCACCTTGGGGCGGGAGGGTCTTTACGAGCAGTACTTC
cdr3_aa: CASTLGREGLYEQYF

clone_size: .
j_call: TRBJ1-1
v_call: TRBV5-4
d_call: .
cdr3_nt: TGTGCCAGCAGCTTGGATGGGGGAGACACTGAAGCTTTCTTT
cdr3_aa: CASSLDGGDTEAFF

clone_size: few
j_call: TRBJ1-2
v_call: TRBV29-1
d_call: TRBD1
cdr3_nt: TGCAGCGACGGGACAGGACTAGGCTACACCTTC
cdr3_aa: CSDGTGLGYTF